This T cell receptor (beta chain) was profiled in a study of blood T cells in healthy people across ages. J lost 5 bases, V lost 5 bases, and 7 bases had no gene match. The germline V gene encodes CDR1 SGHTA and CDR2 FQGNSA. The CDR3 sequence is 15 residues long. Findings and limits, study-wide: Estimated diversity across one million T cells was deemed an underestimate.

Points on this clonotype: Its antigen is undetermined.

Through a sample-barcoded 5' primer and a J-beta primer mix, a second PCR was run for roughly 6 to 12 cycles. TCRdb independently ran MiXCR on the 5' RACE reads; one entry per CDR3 protein. Of about 940,000 distinct CDR3 sequences listed, under 50% are singletons. The genes are TRBV7-2 and TRBJ1-4; TRBD1 aligns across 8 bases. The sample taken for sequencing was blood. This clonotype was obtained from a man younger than 40 in good health. The CDR3 sequence: CASSDPGGSNEKLFF. The DNA for the CDR3 is TGTGCCAGCAGCGACCCAGGGGGCTCGAATGAAAAACTGTTTTTT.